This TCR beta chain appears in the sequencing data of a study of OX40 agonist ivuxolimab in advanced cancers. Study summary: Ivuxolimab, an agonist antibody against OX40 (CD134), was given to patients. Of mixed ages from about 23 to 79 and averaging about 60 years, the group was roughly 85% male. Findings and caveats of the study: Low levels of normalized T-cell clonal expansion also appeared in some nonresponders.

Germline V gene data show CDR1 as DFQATT and CDR2 as SNEGSKA (reference sequence). This CDR3 spans 9 amino acids. The germline V and J ends were trimmed by 5 bases and 6 bases, with 2 bases remaining between them. Method: immunoSEQ multiplex PCR; TCRdb's copy keeps in-frame clones and lacks some. The sample shows over 55,000 clones, 75% to 90% of them seen only once. Of note for this clone: Its antigen is unidentified.

Patients had blood sampled at baseline and again on cycle 4 day 1 and cycle 7 day 1. Specimen: CD4+ or CD8+ T cells sorted from blood, collected in a trial of the OX40 agonist ivuxolimab. The source is an adult with an advanced solid tumor such as melanoma, head and neck, liver or kidney cancer. V is TRBV20-1 and J is TRBJ2-1; D ambiguous. The CDR3 bases are TGCAGTGCTGGCAATGAGCAGTTCTTC. It specifies CSAGNEQFF.